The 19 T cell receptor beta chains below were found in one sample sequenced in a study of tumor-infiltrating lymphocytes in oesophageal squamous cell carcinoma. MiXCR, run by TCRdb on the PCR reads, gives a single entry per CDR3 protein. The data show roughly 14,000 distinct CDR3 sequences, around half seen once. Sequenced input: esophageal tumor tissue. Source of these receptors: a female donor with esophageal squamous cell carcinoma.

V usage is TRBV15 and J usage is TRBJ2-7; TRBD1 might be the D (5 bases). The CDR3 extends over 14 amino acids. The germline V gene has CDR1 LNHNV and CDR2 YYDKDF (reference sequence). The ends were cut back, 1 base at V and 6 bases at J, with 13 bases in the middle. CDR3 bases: TGTGCCACCAGCAGAGGAGGCAGGGTTGGCGAGCAGTACTTC. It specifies CATSRGGRVGEQYF.

In nucleotides, the CDR3 is TGTGCCAGCAGCTCCTCTCGCAATGAGCAGTTCTTC. As protein: CASSSSRNEQFF. J is TRBJ2-7 and V is TRBV11-2; unclear D gene. Near its end, the DNA agrees better with TRBJ2-1, so the J call may be wrong. Germline CDR1 and CDR2: SGHAT and FQNNGV. There are 12 residues in the CDR3.

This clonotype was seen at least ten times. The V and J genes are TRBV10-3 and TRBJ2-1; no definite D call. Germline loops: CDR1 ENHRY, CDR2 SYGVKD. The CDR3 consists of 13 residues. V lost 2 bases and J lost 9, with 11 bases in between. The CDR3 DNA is TGTGCCATCAGTGAGGCTTTAGATGGTGAGCAGTTCTTC. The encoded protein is CAISEALDGEQFF.

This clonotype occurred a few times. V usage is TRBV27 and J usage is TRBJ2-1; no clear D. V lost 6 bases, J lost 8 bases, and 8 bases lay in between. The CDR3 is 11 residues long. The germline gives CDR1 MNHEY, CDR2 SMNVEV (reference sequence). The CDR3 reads CASRIYHEQFF. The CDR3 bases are TGTGCCAGCAGGATTTACCATGAGCAGTTCTTC.

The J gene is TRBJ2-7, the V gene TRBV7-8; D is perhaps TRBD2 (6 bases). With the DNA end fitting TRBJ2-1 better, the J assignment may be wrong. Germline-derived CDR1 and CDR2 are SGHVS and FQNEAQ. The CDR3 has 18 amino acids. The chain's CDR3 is CASSLWGVGDGGYNEQFF. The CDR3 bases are TGTGCCAGCAGCTTGTGGGGGGTGGGGGATGGCGGATACAATGAGCAGTTCTTC.

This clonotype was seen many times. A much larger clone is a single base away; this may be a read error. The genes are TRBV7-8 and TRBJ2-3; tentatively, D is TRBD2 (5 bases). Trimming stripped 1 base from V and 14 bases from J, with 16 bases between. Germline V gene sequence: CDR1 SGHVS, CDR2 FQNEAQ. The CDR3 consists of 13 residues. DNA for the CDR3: TGTGCCAGCAGCTTAGGCTACACCGGGGAGCTGTATTTT. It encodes CASSLGYTGELYF.

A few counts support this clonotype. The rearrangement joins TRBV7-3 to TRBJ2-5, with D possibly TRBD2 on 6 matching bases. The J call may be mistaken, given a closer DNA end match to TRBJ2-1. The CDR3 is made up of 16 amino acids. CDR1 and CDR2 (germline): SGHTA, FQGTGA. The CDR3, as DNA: TGTGCCAGCAGCTTAGGCAGTAGCGGTCTGGCCAATGAGCAGTTCTTC. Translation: CASSLGSSGLANEQFF.

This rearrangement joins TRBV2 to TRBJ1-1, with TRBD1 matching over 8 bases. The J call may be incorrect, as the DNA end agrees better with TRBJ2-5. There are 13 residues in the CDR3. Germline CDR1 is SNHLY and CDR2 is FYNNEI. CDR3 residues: CASSVTGAETQYF. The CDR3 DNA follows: TGTGCCAGCTCGGTGACAGGGGCAGAGACCCAGTACTTC.

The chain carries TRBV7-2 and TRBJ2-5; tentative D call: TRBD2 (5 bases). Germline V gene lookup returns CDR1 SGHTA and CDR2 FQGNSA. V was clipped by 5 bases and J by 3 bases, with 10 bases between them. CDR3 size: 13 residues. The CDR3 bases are TGTGCCAGCAGCCCACGGCGGGAAGAGACCCAGTACTTC. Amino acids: CASSPRREETQYF. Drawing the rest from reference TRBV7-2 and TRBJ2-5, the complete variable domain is GAGVSQSPSNKVTEKGKDVELRCDPISGHTALYWYRQSLGQGLEFLIYFQGNSAPDKSGLPSDRFSAERTGGSVSTLTIQRTQQEDSAVYLCASSPRREETQYFGPGTRLLVL.

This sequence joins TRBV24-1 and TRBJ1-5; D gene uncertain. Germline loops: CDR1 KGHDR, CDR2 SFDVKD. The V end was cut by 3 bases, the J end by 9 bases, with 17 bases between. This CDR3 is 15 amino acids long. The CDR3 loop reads CATSDGQGFKGPQHF. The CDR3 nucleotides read TGTGCCACCAGTGATGGCCAAGGATTCAAAGGGCCCCAGCATTTT.

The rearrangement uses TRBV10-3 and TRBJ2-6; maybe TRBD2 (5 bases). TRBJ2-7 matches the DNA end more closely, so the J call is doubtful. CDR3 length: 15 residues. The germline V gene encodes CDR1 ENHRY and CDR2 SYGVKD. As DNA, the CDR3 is TGTGCCATCAGACGCCGGGAAGGCCTTGACAATGAGCAGTACTTC. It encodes CAIRRREGLDNEQYF.

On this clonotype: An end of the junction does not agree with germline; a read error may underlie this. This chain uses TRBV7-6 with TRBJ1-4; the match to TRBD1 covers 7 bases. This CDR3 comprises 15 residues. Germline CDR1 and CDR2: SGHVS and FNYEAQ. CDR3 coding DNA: TGTGCCAGCAGCTTAGCAGGGGGCCCTAACGAAAAACTGTTTTTT. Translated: CASSLAGGPNEKLFF.

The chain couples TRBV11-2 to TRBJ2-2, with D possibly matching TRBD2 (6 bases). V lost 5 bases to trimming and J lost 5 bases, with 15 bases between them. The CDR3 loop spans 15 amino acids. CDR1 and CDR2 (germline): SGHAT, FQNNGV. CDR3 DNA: TGTGCCAGCAGCCTGGAGGGTAGGGTGACCGGGGAGCTGTTTTTT. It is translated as CASSLEGRVTGELFF. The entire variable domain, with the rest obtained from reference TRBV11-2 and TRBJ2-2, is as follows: EAGVAQSPRYKIIEKRQSVAFWCNPISGHATLYWYQQILGQGPKLLIQFQNNGVVDDSQLPKDRFSAERLKGVDSTLKIQPAKLEDSAVYLCASSLEGRVTGELFFGEGSRLTVL.

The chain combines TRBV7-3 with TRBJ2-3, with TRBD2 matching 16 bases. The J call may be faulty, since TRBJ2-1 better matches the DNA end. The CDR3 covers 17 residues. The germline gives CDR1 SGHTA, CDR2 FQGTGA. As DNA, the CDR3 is TGTGCCAGCAGCCAACTTACGGGACTAGCGGGAGGGAATGAGCAGTTCTTC. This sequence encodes CASSQLTGLAGGNEQFF.

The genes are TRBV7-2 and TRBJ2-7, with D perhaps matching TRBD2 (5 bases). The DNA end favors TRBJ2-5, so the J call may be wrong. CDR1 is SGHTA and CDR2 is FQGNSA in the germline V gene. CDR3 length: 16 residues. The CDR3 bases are TGTGCCAGCAGCTTAGCGTGGAGAACGGGGCAAGAGACCCAGTACTTC. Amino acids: CASSLAWRTGQETQYF.

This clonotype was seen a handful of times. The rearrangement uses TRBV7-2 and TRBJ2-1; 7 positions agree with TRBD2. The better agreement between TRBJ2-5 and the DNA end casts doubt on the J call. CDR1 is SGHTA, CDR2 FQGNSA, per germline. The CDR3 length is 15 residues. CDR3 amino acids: CASSLGAGIGGTQYF. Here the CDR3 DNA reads TGTGCCAGCAGCTTAGGAGCGGGGATCGGTGGGACCCAGTACTTC.

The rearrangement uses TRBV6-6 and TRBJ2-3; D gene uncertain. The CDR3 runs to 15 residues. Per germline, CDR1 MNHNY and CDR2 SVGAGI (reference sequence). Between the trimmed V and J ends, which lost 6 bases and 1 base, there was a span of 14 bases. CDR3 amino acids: CASSPIGGRTDTQYF. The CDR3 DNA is TGTGCCAGCAGCCCAATCGGCGGCCGCACAGATACGCAGTATTTT.

The CDR3 bases are TGTGCCAGCAGCTTACGGGGGGGTGACGGGGAGCTGTTTTTT. Translated: CASSLRGGDGELFF. J is TRBJ2-2 and V is TRBV7-6; 8 positions match TRBD2. Germline V gene lookup returns CDR1 SGHVS and CDR2 FNYEAQ. Germline trimming cut 2 bases from V and 7 bases from J; bases unmatched to any gene: 3. This CDR3 comprises 14 residues.

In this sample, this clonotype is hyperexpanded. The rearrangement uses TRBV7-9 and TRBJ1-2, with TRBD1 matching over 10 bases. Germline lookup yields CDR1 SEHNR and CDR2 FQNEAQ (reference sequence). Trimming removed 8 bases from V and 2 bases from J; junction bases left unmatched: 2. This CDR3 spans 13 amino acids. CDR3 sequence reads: CASGQGGNYGYTF. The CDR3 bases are TGTGCCAGCGGACAGGGGGGAAACTATGGCTACACCTTC. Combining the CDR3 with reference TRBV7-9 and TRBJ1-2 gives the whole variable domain DTGVSQNPRHKITKRGQNVTFRCDPISEHNRLYWYRQTLGQGPEFLTYFQNEAQLEKSRLLSDRFSAERPKGSFSTLEIQRTEQGDSAMYLCASGQGGNYGYTFGSGTRLTVV.